Reported below is one T cell receptor beta chain. The data were taken from a study of blood T cell repertoires in COVID-19. Recovered status applied to Cohort 3 donors who had two consecutive negative PCRs. It also applied to those with clearance or with symptom resolution. From germline, CDR1 is MNHEY and CDR2 SVGAGI. The CDR3 is 14 amino acids. The ends were cut back, 0 bases at V and 12 bases at J, with 12 bases in the middle. Here immunoSEQ multiplex PCR was the method, and the copy in TCRdb shows in-frame clones only, minus some. Among 250,000 to 350,000 clones listed, 80% to 90% were seen once. The material sequenced was PBMCs or T cells enriched from blood (not recorded which). This receptor was obtained from a woman aged 18-35 years who had recovered from COVID-19. The chain joins TRBV6-5 to TRBJ1-6, with a weak D call TRBD1 (6 bases). CDR3 in DNA: TGTGCCAGCAGTTACTCGCAGGGGTTGGTACCCCTCCACTTT. It encodes CASSYSQGLVPLHF.